Listed below are T cell receptor beta chains from one sample, sequenced in a study of T cells in tuberculosis. Only in-frame clones appear in the TCRdb table, and some are missing; sequencing was by immunoSEQ multiplex PCR. This table has 40,000 to 50,000 clones, 95% appearing once. Sample: PBMCs. These receptors came from a donor aged 10 to 29 with latent tuberculosis or without tuberculosis infection. CDR3s leave out the opening cysteine and the closing phenylalanine or tryptophan.

J gene: TRBJ2-7
V gene: TRBV5-5
CDR3 protein: ASSLAPGQGVHEQY

J gene: TRBJ1-3
V gene: TRBV30
CDR3 protein: AWTRDRGRNTIY

J gene: TRBJ1-3
V gene: TRBV30
CDR3 protein: ACAGLSGNTIY

J gene: TRBJ1-1
V gene: TRBV25-1
CDR3 protein: ASSDTVRGNTEAF

J gene: TRBJ1-1
V gene: TRBV5-4
CDR3 protein: ASRQEVGRDTEAF

J gene: TRBJ1-1
V gene: TRBV2
CDR3 protein: ASSERRTEAF

J gene: TRBJ2-1
V gene: TRBV2
CDR3 protein: ASEQIDYSSYNEQF

J gene: TRBJ1-1
V gene: TRBV29-1
CDR3 protein: SVEDGSRTEAF

J gene: TRBJ2-7
V gene: TRBV25-1
CDR3 protein: ASSTTSGVSYEQY

J gene: TRBJ1-5
V gene: TRBV19
CDR3 protein: ASIGRSNQPQH

J gene: TRBJ1-5
V gene: TRBV30
CDR3 protein: AWSRGQGNQPQH

J gene: TRBJ2-4
V gene: TRBV25-1
CDR3 protein: ASGGQGSKNIQY

J gene: TRBJ1-6
V gene: TRBV6-4
CDR3 protein: ASSASGTGDLPLH

J gene: TRBJ2-1
V gene: TRBV4-1
CDR3 protein: ASSQVDLLRGTYNEQF

J gene: TRBJ1-5
V gene: TRBV28
CDR3 protein: ASSNGGEDQPQH

J gene: TRBJ1-6
V gene: TRBV28
CDR3 protein: ASSPIMTAGDSPLH

J gene: TRBJ1-2
V gene: TRBV30
CDR3 protein: AWSEVGIFGYT

J gene: TRBJ1-2
V gene: TRBV7-9
CDR3 protein: ASSQRGGLVLGNYGYT

J gene: TRBJ1-1
V gene: TRBV30
CDR3 protein: AWSGAGQGRTEAF

J gene: TRBJ2-1
V gene: TRBV5-1
CDR3 protein: ASSLTPPPGNEQF

J gene: TRBJ1-5
V gene: TRBV9
CDR3 protein: ASSGGQGFTPQH

J gene: TRBJ1-6
V gene: TRBV27
CDR3 protein: ASSFVRSGKGVLTYNSPLH

J gene: TRBJ2-3
V gene: TRBV27
CDR3 protein: ATGQPWDTQY

J gene: TRBJ1-4
V gene: TRBV5-4
CDR3 protein: ASSSKRGEKLF

J gene: TRBJ1-2
V gene: TRBV7-2
CDR3 protein: ASSLPWTGRDYGYT

J gene: TRBJ1-1
V gene: TRBV18
CDR3 protein: ASSPTGQGAWTEAF

J gene: TRBJ1-2
V gene: TRBV4-1
CDR3 protein: ASSQDISGTRYGYT

J gene: TRBJ1-2
V gene: TRBV5-6
CDR3 protein: ASSGETGDYGYT

J gene: TRBJ2-7
V gene: TRBV6-5
CDR3 protein: ASSYSIPGSYEQY

J gene: TRBJ1-2
V gene: TRBV28
CDR3 protein: ASSVLGQGVAGYT

J gene: TRBJ2-1
V gene: TRBV5-1
CDR3 protein: ASSQAWGGPVNEQF

J gene: TRBJ2-3
V gene: TRBV19
CDR3 protein: ASSRERRTDTQY

J gene: TRBJ2-2
V gene: TRBV27
CDR3 protein: ASREGGGWAGELF

J gene: TRBJ1-2
V gene: TRBV6-5
CDR3 protein: ASSFTVNYGYT

J gene: TRBJ2-7
V gene: TRBV11-3
CDR3 protein: ASSLDVWGVPYEQY

J gene: TRBJ2-7
V gene: TRBV15
CDR3 protein: ATSDRDRDTYEQY

J gene: TRBJ1-5
V gene: TRBV19
CDR3 protein: ASNPINRGSGGNQPQH

J gene: TRBJ2-2
V gene: TRBV9
CDR3 protein: ASSGWTGMSLGTGELF

J gene: TRBJ2-1
V gene: TRBV9
CDR3 protein: ASSAGLLTGEQF

J gene: TRBJ2-5
V gene: TRBV6-5
CDR3 protein: ASSYSGGRVSETQY

J gene: TRBJ1-1
V gene: TRBV2
CDR3 protein: ASNEEVDTEAF

J gene: TRBJ2-1
V gene: TRBV5-7
CDR3 protein: ASSSGQGPVEQF

J gene: TRBJ2-5
V gene: TRBV5-1
CDR3 protein: ASSLGDSIQETQY

J gene: TRBJ2-5
V gene: TRBV5-6
CDR3 protein: ASSLALLETQY

J gene: TRBJ2-3
V gene: TRBV10-3
CDR3 protein: AISVGSGGALSTDTQY

J gene: TRBJ1-2
V gene: TRBV7-8
CDR3 protein: ASSSDRASGYT

J gene: TRBJ1-1
V gene: TRBV5-4
CDR3 protein: ASSPGWTGRLWDTEAF

J gene: TRBJ1-1
V gene: TRBV5-1
CDR3 protein: ASRNWLNTEAF

J gene: TRBJ1-6
V gene: TRBV5-1
CDR3 protein: ASSLYVHEQGPNSPLH

J gene: TRBJ1-2
V gene: TRBV5-1
CDR3 protein: ASSLSLPSSNGYT

J gene: TRBJ2-2
V gene: TRBV6-5
CDR3 protein: ASSQGTGRTGELF

J gene: TRBJ1-2
V gene: TRBV29-1
CDR3 protein: SALRGRADGYT

J gene: TRBJ1-1
V gene: TRBV27
CDR3 protein: ASSSRGGSTEAF

J gene: TRBJ1-4
V gene: TRBV6-5
CDR3 protein: ASRDRQVNEKLF

J gene: TRBJ2-3
V gene: TRBV27
CDR3 protein: ASSLSATSGGVDTQY

J gene: TRBJ2-3
V gene: TRBV5-1
CDR3 protein: ASSLFGSTDTQY

J gene: TRBJ1-2
V gene: TRBV11-2
CDR3 protein: ASRPGAGGNYGYT

J gene: TRBJ1-1
V gene: TRBV7-8
CDR3 protein: ASSEKVDRVTMNTEAF

J gene: TRBJ1-3
V gene: TRBV2
CDR3 protein: ASRGQSSLVSGNTIY